The 13 T cell receptor beta chains given below trace back to one sample, sequenced in a study of long-term antiretroviral therapy in people with HIV. Survey-level immunoSEQ v3.0 assays were run. Sequenced by immunoSEQ multiplex PCR; TCRdb stores in-frame clones only, minus some. The table includes tens of thousands of clones, 83% detected once. The sample in question was unsorted PBMCs, obtained 0.4 years after starting antiretroviral therapy. These receptors were obtained from a man in his forties or fifties with HIV.

The rearrangement uses TRBV6-1 and TRBJ2-7; D is undetermined. The CDR3 length is 11 residues. The V gene lost 6 bases and the J gene lost 0 bases, with 3 bases spanning the gap. Germline CDR1 is MNHNS and CDR2 is SASEGT. In DNA form, the CDR3 reads TGTGCCAGCAGAACCTCCTACGAGCAGTACTTC. Amino acid sequence: CASRTSYEQYF.

This clone was detected only once. This chain connects TRBV7-8 to TRBJ1-1, with 8 positions matching TRBD1. Germline CDR1 SGHVS, CDR2 FQNEAQ. The CDR3 covers 15 residues. V shed 1 base, J shed 5 bases, and the junction held 6 bases outside the gene matches. The chain's CDR3 is CASSLGAGGYTEAFF. The CDR3 region has the DNA TGTGCCAGCAGCTTAGGGGCAGGGGGCTATACTGAAGCTTTCTTT.

The gene calls are TRBV14 and TRBJ2-7; the D gene is possibly TRBD2 (5 bases). Trimming took off 6 bases at V and 3 bases at J, with 12 bases between the two ends. The CDR3 runs 13 residues. Germline V gene sequence: CDR1 SGHDN, CDR2 FVKESK. The CDR3 loop is CASSEGLYYEQYF. As DNA, the CDR3 is TGTGCCAGCAGTGAAGGACTGTACTACGAGCAGTACTTC.

The CDR3, as DNA: TGTGCCAGCAGCCAAAGAGCCGGCCGGGAGCAGTACTTC. It codes for CASSQRAGREQYF. The chain joins TRBV4-2 to TRBJ2-7, with D uncertain. The ends were cut back, 2 bases at V and 7 bases at J, with 12 bases in the middle. This CDR3 comprises 13 residues. CDR1 and CDR2 (germline): LGHNA, YNFKEQ.

The chain recombines TRBV10-2 with TRBJ2-1; possibly TRBD1 for D (6 bases). Per the germline V gene, CDR1 is WSHSY and CDR2 is SAAADI. V shed 7 bases and J shed 6 bases, with 28 bases lying between them. The CDR3 consists of 18 residues. The DNA for the CDR3 is TGCGCCAGCACTCCCACCTTACTCCGGGACATATTGACCAATGAGCAGTTCTTC. It translates to CASTPTLLRDILTNEQFF.

The rearrangement links TRBV27 to TRBJ1-2; 7 bases are shared with TRBD1. Germline loops: CDR1 MNHEY, CDR2 SMNVEV (reference sequence). This CDR3 region has 15 residues. V gave up 0 bases and J gave up 4 bases; unmatched junction bases: 5. CDR3 in amino acids: CASSLSTGSLYGYTF. The CDR3 nucleotides are TGTGCCAGCAGTTTATCGACAGGGTCACTCTATGGCTACACCTTC.

The V and J genes are TRBV7-9 and TRBJ1-1, with TRBD1 matching over 10 bases. V was pared by 8 bases and J by 6 bases, with 9 bases of the junction left unmatched. The germline gives CDR1 SEHNR, CDR2 FQNEAQ (reference sequence). CDR3 length: 14 residues. DNA for the CDR3: TGTGCCAGCCGTACGGGACAGGGGATATCTGAAGCTTTCTTT. It codes for CASRTGQGISEAFF.

In its sample, this clone was seen a few times. The CDR3 loop reads CASNDHPGGELFF. CDR3 in DNA: TGTGCCAGCAACGACCACCCCGGCGGGGAGCTGTTTTTT. The chain employs TRBV6-4 and TRBJ2-2, with unresolved D. Trimming pared 7 bases from V and 7 bases from J, leaving 13 bases between. The CDR3 consists of 13 residues. The germline CDR1 and CDR2 sequences are MRHNA and SNTAGT.

This chain joins TRBV9 and TRBJ1-3; D possibly corresponds to TRBD1 (5 bases). Per germline, CDR1 SGDLS and CDR2 YYNGEE. The CDR3 loop spans 15 amino acids. With 0 bases removed from V and 9 bases from J, the gap between germline ends came to 16 bases. DNA for the CDR3: TGTGCCAGCAGCGTAGCCCTGCTGCCGGGGGGCACCATATATTTT. It is translated as CASSVALLPGGTIYF.

The genes are TRBV6-6 and TRBJ1-5, with D perhaps matching TRBD1 (5 bases). V was pared by 0 bases and J by 8 bases, with 14 bases between. Germline V lookup: CDR1 MNHNY, CDR2 SVGAGI (reference sequence). There are 15 residues in the CDR3. CDR3 in DNA: TGTGCCAGCAGTTACTCGAGCGGGGCTTTGGAGCCCCAGCATTTT. This sequence encodes CASSYSSGALEPQHF.

This clone occurred a few times. The chain's CDR3 is CASSVGSPGEQYF. The CDR3 DNA follows: TGTGCCAGCAGCGTCGGTTCGCCGGGCGAGCAGTACTTC. The chain employs TRBV9 and TRBJ2-7; D call uncertain. Trimming pared 2 bases from V and 6 bases from J, leaving 12 bases between. Germline V lookup: CDR1 SGDLS, CDR2 YYNGEE. The length of the CDR3 is 13 residues.

The V gene is TRBV7-9, the J gene TRBJ2-1; D unresolved. The V end lost 1 base, the J end lost 9 bases, and 7 bases lay between the germline ends. This CDR3 spans 12 amino acids. Germline CDR1 and CDR2: SEHNR and FQNEAQ (reference sequence). CDR3 DNA sequence: TGTGCCAGCAGCTTAGAGTTCGGTGAGCAGTTCTTC. Its protein is CASSLEFGEQFF.

This chain joins TRBV4-3 and TRBJ2-1, with 11 bases aligning to TRBD2. The V gene end was trimmed by 3 bases and the J gene end by 5 bases; junction bases not matched to a gene: 12. Germline CDR1 and CDR2: LGHNA and YSLEER. The CDR3 spans 18 residues. CDR3 sequence (DNA): TGCGCCAGCAGCCAGGGGATCTTACTAGCGGGGGCCCACAATGAGCAGTTCTTC. It is translated as CASSQGILLAGAHNEQFF.